The T cell receptor beta chain described here comes from a study of blood T cell repertoires in COVID-19. Study-wide background: Italy, Spain and the United States were the sources of the convalescent and acute COVID-19 samples. Nucleic acid was either cDNA or gDNA, and it came from T cells, B-cell-depleted T cells, or PBMCs.

V lost 0 bases, J lost 2 bases, and 7 bases stayed unmatched. CDR1 SEHNR and CDR2 FQNEAQ come from the germline V gene (reference sequence). The length of the CDR3 is 16 residues. Per the original data handling: The authors estimated nucleated cell counts from reference gene primer amplification. Here immunoSEQ multiplex PCR was the method, and the copy in TCRdb shows in-frame clones only, minus some. Clone size and the V and J calls come from that table; the DNA yielded D and trimming. The table includes around 230,000 clones, around nine tenths detected once. The gene calls are TRBV7-9 and TRBJ2-7; 7 bases agree with TRBD1. This sequence originates from a middle-aged man with acute or convalescent COVID-19. The sequenced material came from peripheral blood. The CDR3 DNA follows: TGTGCCAGCAGCTTAGCGGGACAGTTAACCCCCTACGAGCAGTACTTC. Its protein product is CASSLAGQLTPYEQYF.